This T cell receptor beta chain was identified in a study of PD-1 blockade in classical Hodgkin lymphoma. General study findings and limits: Among the patients, those starting nivolumab under 1 year after ASCT were excluded.

Measured with immunoSEQ multiplex PCR; TCRdb has only the in-frame clones, and not every one. The data hold 35,000 to 40,000 clones, with about 90% observed a single time. The CDR3 has 13 residues. From germline, CDR1 is MNHEY and CDR2 SMNVEV (reference sequence). The V gene lost 8 bases and the J gene lost 4 bases, with 15 bases spanning the gap. Every patient experienced relapse after autologous stem cell transplantation, and brentuximab vedotin exposure varied. On this clone itself: The antigen remains undetermined.

This sample comprised peripheral blood mononuclear cells (PBMCs), obtained before the second cycle of nivolumab. The chain carries TRBV27 and TRBJ2-7; tentatively, D is TRBD1 (5 bases). This TCR was recovered from a human donor with classical Hodgkin lymphoma. In nucleotides, the CDR3 is TGTGCCAGCGGCGAATTAGGGGCTTACGAGCAGTACTTC. As protein: CASGELGAYEQYF.